The 10 T cell receptor beta chains below were found in one sample sequenced in a study of early T cells in non-severe SARS-CoV-2 infection. MiXCR, applied by TCRdb to the 5' RACE reads, yields one record per CDR3 protein. The sample shows 70,000 or so distinct CDR3 sequences, about an eighth of them seen only once. Source material: whole blood. The receptor source for this set is an adult who was a healthcare worker with PCR-confirmed SARS-CoV-2 infection or an uninfected control (not recorded which).

This clonotype has at least ten counts. The chain employs TRBV12-3 or TRBV12-4 and TRBJ2-1; D possibly corresponds to TRBD1 (7 bases). The CDR3 spans 16 residues. The V end lost 7 bases, the J end lost 4 bases, and 20 bases lay between the germline ends. CDR3 nucleotides: TGTGCCAGCATGCTCCGTGGGCGGGGACAGTACAATGAGCAGTTCTTC. Translating gives CASMLRGRGQYNEQFF.

This chain uses TRBV3-1 with TRBJ2-3; TRBD2 might be the D (6 bases). The V gene's germline CDR1 is LGHDT and CDR2 YNNKEL (reference sequence). The length of the CDR3 is 16 residues. The V end lost 3 bases, the J end lost 0 bases, and 13 bases lay between the germline ends. The CDR3 reads CASSHAGTGSTDTQYF. CDR3 bases: TGTGCCAGCAGCCATGCCGGGACTGGAAGCACAGATACGCAGTATTTT.

Many counts were recorded for this clonotype. The genes are TRBV13 and TRBJ2-5, with D unclear. Germline CDR1 PRHDT, CDR2 FYEKMQ (reference sequence). Trimming stripped 0 bases from V and 3 bases from J, with 5 bases between. This CDR3 region has 13 residues. CDR3 nucleotide sequence: TGTGCCAGCAGCTTAGGAAGGGAAGAGACCCAGTACTTC. Translation: CASSLGREETQYF.

This clonotype came up a few times. The rearrangement uses TRBV29-1 and TRBJ1-1; D is possibly TRBD1 (5 bases). Germline values: CDR1 SQVTM, CDR2 ANQGSEA. V was trimmed by 7 bases and J by 4 bases, leaving 16 bases between them. The CDR3 covers 13 residues. CDR3 DNA sequence: TGCAGCGGGAGGAGGACACAAACCACTGAAGCTTTCTTT. Protein product: CSGRRTQTTEAFF.

This clonotype appeared many times. This chain connects TRBV3-1 to TRBJ1-6; 10 bases align to TRBD1. Germline CDR1 and CDR2: LGHDT and YNNKEL (reference sequence). The V and J ends lost 0 bases and 6 bases, in that order; junction bases with no gene match: 8. This CDR3 is built from 18 residues. Written as DNA, the CDR3 is TGTGCCAGCAGCCAAGAAATTGACAGGGGGCTTTCTAATTCACCCCTCCACTTT. Its protein is CASSQEIDRGLSNSPLHF.

This clonotype was observed many times. The chain uses TRBV6-2 or TRBV6-3 and TRBJ2-1, with D possibly TRBD2 on 6 matching bases. Trimming left V 7 bases short and J 8 bases short, with 12 bases between. This CDR3 comprises 12 residues. The V gene's germline CDR1 is MNHEY and CDR2 SVGEGT. The CDR3 DNA sequence: TGTGCCAGCACCAAGAGGGACTATGAGCAGTTCTTC. Protein product: CASTKRDYEQFF.

This clonotype was counted only a few times. The V call is TRBV7-9, the J call TRBJ2-5, with D unresolved. Germline CDR1 is SEHNR and CDR2 is FQNEAQ (reference sequence). The V gene lost 0 bases and the J gene lost 5 bases, with 7 bases spanning the gap. The CDR3 has 13 residues. In DNA, the CDR3 is TGTGCCAGCAGCTTAGCCAGGCCGGAGACCCAGTACTTC. This translates into CASSLARPETQYF.

This clonotype was detected only a few times. The V gene is TRBV10-1, the J gene TRBJ1-1; D ambiguous. Germline CDR1 is WNHNN and CDR2 is SYGVQD (reference sequence). V lost 1 base and J lost 0, with 3 bases in between. There are 13 residues in the CDR3. The CDR3 DNA follows: TGCGCCAGCAGTGAGTACCTGAACACTGAAGCTTTCTTT. Translated: CASSEYLNTEAFF.

The chain combines TRBV12-3 or TRBV12-4 with TRBJ2-1, with D possibly matching TRBD2 (5 bases). The CDR3 contains 18 residues. V was clipped by 5 bases and J by 1 base, with 21 bases between them. This chain's CDR3 is CASSPTASGRSSYNEQFF. Written as DNA, the CDR3 is TGTGCCAGCAGTCCGACGGCCAGCGGTCGGAGTTCCTACAATGAGCAGTTCTTC.

This clonotype came up many times. The chain is built from TRBV7-9 and TRBJ2-7; 8 nucleotides agree with TRBD1. CDR1 and CDR2 (germline): SEHNR, FQNEAQ (reference sequence). The CDR3 sequence is 16 residues long. The junction had 8 bases not matched to a gene; V was cut back by 4 bases and J by 0 bases. CDR3 sequence reads: CASSSDRAPSSYEQYF. The CDR3 DNA is TGTGCCAGCAGCTCGGACAGGGCTCCCTCCTCCTACGAGCAGTACTTC.